Shown below are 23 T cell receptor beta chains from a single sample sequenced in a study of cytomegalovirus exposure and HLA in healthy donors. The PCR had 60 Vbeta and 13 Jbeta primers. Profiled with immunoSEQ multiplex PCR; TCRdb holds only in-frame clones, not every one. Seen here are 130,000 or so clones, around 77% observed once, and the top ten hold 0.75% to 0.95%. Sequenced material: PBMCs. All receptors come from a woman aged 55-75 years in good health and CMV-seronegative.

This clone showed up just a few times. The gene calls are TRBV9 and TRBJ1-2; 8 bases fit TRBD1. Germline CDR1 reads SGDLS; CDR2 reads YYNGEE. Trimming took 4 bases from V and 7 from J; bases not matched to a gene: 9. The CDR3 has 14 amino acids. DNA for the CDR3: TGTGCCAGCAGCCCCTCGACAGGGGACTTTGGCTACACCTTC. This codes for CASSPSTGDFGYTF. The variable domain in full, completed from reference TRBV9 and TRBJ1-2, reads DSGVTQTPKHLITATGQRVTLRCSPRSGDLSVYWYQQSLDQGLQFLIQYYNGEERAKGNILERFSAQQFPDLHSELNLSSLELGDSALYFCASSPSTGDFGYTFGSGTRLTVV.

The chain recombines TRBV5-1 with TRBJ2-7; D might be TRBD2 (5 bases). The germline CDR1 and CDR2 sequences are SGHRS and YFSETQ. The CDR3 length is 11 residues. V dropped 5 bases and J dropped 4 bases, with 7 bases sitting between them. The CDR3, as DNA: TGCGCCAGCAGTGAGGGTTACGAGCAGTACTTC. It translates to CASSEGYEQYF.

J is TRBJ1-2 and V is TRBV19; TRBD1 might be the D (6 bases). V was shortened by 5 bases and J by 8 bases, with 18 bases between the two germline ends. Germline-derived CDR1 and CDR2 are LNHDA and SQIVND (reference sequence). The CDR3 has 14 residues. CDR3 DNA sequence: TGTGCCAGTAGTGTCACAGGGAGAACCTGGGGCTACACCTTC. The encoded protein is CASSVTGRTWGYTF.

This rearrangement joins TRBV15 to TRBJ2-1, with 11 bases that match TRBD2. CDR1 and CDR2 from the germline V gene are LNHNV and YYDKDF (reference sequence). V shed 2 bases, J shed 2 bases, and the junction held 8 bases outside the gene matches. This CDR3 has 18 amino acids. The CDR3 sequence: CATSRPGLADSPYNEQFF. The CDR3 region has the DNA TGTGCCACCAGCAGACCGGGACTAGCGGACTCCCCCTACAATGAGCAGTTCTTC.

This rearrangement joins TRBV6-6 to TRBJ2-5, with 8 bases aligning to TRBD2. V lost 0 bases to trimming and J lost 5 bases; unmatched junction nucleotides: 8. This CDR3 has 16 amino acids. Germline V gene lookup returns CDR1 MNHNY and CDR2 SVGAGI (reference sequence). CDR3 sequence reads: CASSYSGGGRVETQYF. The CDR3 DNA sequence: TGTGCCAGCAGTTACTCTGGCGGGGGGAGAGTTGAGACCCAGTACTTC.

This chain connects TRBV27 to TRBJ2-3; TRBD2 is a possible D gene (6 bases). V lost 0 bases, J lost 6 bases, and 10 bases lay in between. Germline V gives CDR1 MNHEY, CDR2 SMNVEV (reference sequence). There are 14 residues in the CDR3. As DNA, the CDR3 is TGTGCCAGCAGTTTATCGGAGGGTGGGGATACGCAGTATTTT. It is translated as CASSLSEGGDTQYF.

CDR3: CTSSQKVCGDAYNSPLHF. As DNA, the CDR3 is TGCACCAGCAGCCAGAAAGTCTGCGGAGACGCCTATAATTCACCCCTCCACTTT. The chain combines TRBV1 with TRBJ1-6. TRBV1 is designated a pseudogene. CDR3 length equals 18 residues.

This clone was counted between two and nine times. The chain joins TRBV4-2 to TRBJ2-5, with D unclear. There are 13 residues in the CDR3. With 0 bases removed from V and 5 bases from J, the gap between germline ends came to 7 bases. CDR1 is LGHNA, CDR2 YNFKEQ, per germline. CDR3 nucleotides: TGTGCCAGCAGCCAAGATCCCAGGGAGACCCAGTACTTC. Translation gives CASSQDPRETQYF.

This chain connects TRBV6-1 to TRBJ1-5, with 7 bases fitting TRBD1. J was trimmed by 0 bases and V by 6 bases; bases with no gene match: 5. The length of the CDR3 is 15 residues. Germline loops: CDR1 MNHNS, CDR2 SASEGT. The CDR3 DNA is TGTGCCAGCAGGGGTGACAGGGCTAGCAATCAGCCCCAGCATTTT. Translated: CASRGDRASNQPQHF.

The chain couples TRBV4-1 to TRBJ2-1; TRBD2 matches at 10 bases. CDR3 length equals 17 residues. CDR1 MGHRA and CDR2 YSYEKL come from the germline V gene. Losses at the gene ends were 1 base for V and 2 bases for J; bases not matched to a gene: 5. CDR3 sequence reads: CASSQALGLAAYNEQFF. CDR3 DNA sequence: TGCGCCAGCAGCCAAGCCCTCGGACTAGCGGCCTACAATGAGCAGTTCTTC.

The V and J genes are TRBV19 and TRBJ2-7; 10 bases map to TRBD1. The V gene end was trimmed by 5 bases and the J gene end by 6 bases; junction bases not matched to a gene: 7. Germline lookup yields CDR1 LNHDA and CDR2 SQIVND (reference sequence). The CDR3 has 14 residues. This CDR3 is CASSPGTGELEQYF. CDR3 DNA sequence: TGTGCCAGTAGTCCCGGGACAGGGGAACTCGAGCAGTACTTC.

The chain joins TRBV19 to TRBJ2-2, with 7 bases matching TRBD2. In germline, CDR1 is LNHDA, CDR2 SQIVND (reference sequence). V lost 11 bases and J lost 6; bases outside the gene matches: 18. This CDR3 is 16 amino acids long. Written as DNA, the CDR3 is TGTGCCGCAGGGAGCGGCGGGGGTTTCGGAGCCGGGGAGCTGTTTTTT. It encodes CAAGSGGGFGAGELFF.

In its sample, this clone was seen once. The rearrangement links TRBV6-1 to TRBJ2-5; D gene uncertain. The CDR3 extends over 14 amino acids. V lost 2 bases, J lost 2 bases, and 9 bases lay in between. Germline V gives CDR1 MNHNS, CDR2 SASEGT. The CDR3 protein is CASSELSSQETQYF. The CDR3 nucleotides read TGTGCCAGCAGTGAACTGTCCTCGCAAGAGACCCAGTACTTC.

The V and J genes are TRBV4-1 and TRBJ1-1; 9 bases match TRBD1. This CDR3 is built from 15 residues. Germline CDR1 MGHRA, CDR2 YSYEKL. The V and J ends lost 3 bases and 6 bases, in that order; junction bases with no gene match: 8. CDR3: CASSQADRGLAEAFF. For the CDR3, the DNA is TGCGCCAGCAGCCAGGCTGACAGGGGGTTGGCTGAAGCTTTCTTT.

The chain has TRBV19 and TRBJ2-6; TRBD2 is a possible D gene (5 bases). Trimming shortened V by 1 base and J by 2 bases, and 6 bases separated the two germline ends. The V gene's germline CDR1 is LNHDA and CDR2 SQIVND (reference sequence). This CDR3 comprises 15 residues. CDR3 nucleotide sequence: TGTGCCAGTAGTATAGTCGGGGCTGGGGCCAACGTCCTGACTTTC. Translated: CASSIVGAGANVLTF.

This rearrangement joins TRBV11-2 to TRBJ2-3; D remains unclear. V lost 5 bases to trimming and J lost 7 bases, with 19 bases between them. Germline loops: CDR1 SGHAT, CDR2 FQNNGV. The CDR3 contains 15 residues. The CDR3 DNA is TGTGCCAGCAGCACCCGCCTGGAGAAGCATAATACGCAGTATTTT. It specifies CASSTRLEKHNTQYF.

The J gene is TRBJ2-1, the V gene TRBV7-3; 14 bases fit TRBD2. This CDR3 has 19 amino acids. The J segment lost 0 bases and the V segment lost 5 bases, leaving 9 bases of the junction unmatched. CDR1 is SGHTA and CDR2 is FQGTGA in the germline V gene. CDR3 nucleotides: TGTGCCAGCAGCCCCCCCGGGACTAGCGGGAGTAGCTCCTACAATGAGCAGTTCTTC. Amino acid sequence: CASSPPGTSGSSSYNEQFF.

The table lists this clone with a few counts. This rearrangement joins TRBV5-1 to TRBJ2-1; no reliable D call. The CDR3 is 13 residues long. Germline V gene data show CDR1 as SGHRS and CDR2 as YFSETQ. V lost 2 bases and J 8 bases, leaving 11 bases between the germline ends. The CDR3 protein is CASSLPSPDEQFF. The CDR3 nucleotides read TGCGCCAGCAGCTTACCTAGTCCTGATGAGCAGTTCTTC.

V usage is TRBV28 and J usage is TRBJ2-7, with D possibly matching TRBD1 (6 bases). The CDR3 is made up of 14 amino acids. Germline assignment: CDR1 MDHEN and CDR2 SYDVKM. Trimming shortened V by 6 bases and J by 2 bases, and 14 bases separated the two germline ends. This CDR3 reads CASRTTGATYEQYF. CDR3 bases: TGTGCCAGCAGGACGACAGGTGCCACCTACGAGCAGTACTTC.

V is TRBV2 and J is TRBJ1-5, with TRBD1 matching over 9 bases. The germline V gene has CDR1 SNHLY and CDR2 FYNNEI. The CDR3 extends over 14 amino acids. J gave up 4 bases and V 6 bases, and 4 bases lay outside the gene matches. CDR3 sequence: CASRGTGLNQPQHF. In DNA, the CDR3 is TGTGCCAGCAGAGGGACAGGGTTAAATCAGCCCCAGCATTTT. The full variable domain, in which reference TRBV2 and TRBJ1-5 provide the parts outside the CDR3, is EPEVTQTPSHQVTQMGQEVILRCVPISNHLYFYWYRQILGQKVEFLVSFYNNEISEKSEIFDDQFSVERPDGSNFTLKIRSTKLEDSAMYFCASRGTGLNQPQHFGDGTRLSIL.

The chain is built from TRBV6-5 and TRBJ1-1; no clear D. CDR3 length: 13 residues. Germline values: CDR1 MNHEY, CDR2 SVGAGI. The V end lost 4 bases, the J end lost 10 bases, and 16 bases lay between the germline ends. The CDR3 sequence: CASSSLGTMSAFF. The CDR3 DNA reads TGTGCCAGCAGTTCCCTGGGCACGATGTCAGCTTTCTTT.

The chain carries TRBV10-3 and TRBJ2-7; TRBD2 agrees at 13 bases. This CDR3 has 14 amino acids. The trim removed 4 bases at V and 3 bases at J, leaving 0 bases unmatched. The germline CDR1 and CDR2 sequences are ENHRY and SYGVKD. CDR3 sequence reads: CAISGTSGSYEQYF. Written as DNA, the CDR3 is TGTGCCATCAGTGGGACTAGCGGGAGCTACGAGCAGTACTTC.

In its sample, this clone was seen once. The rearrangement joins TRBV6-5 to TRBJ2-7; the D gene is possibly TRBD1 (6 bases). The CDR3 consists of 16 residues. CDR1 and CDR2 (germline): MNHEY, SVGAGI. The V end lost 2 bases, the J end lost 0 bases, and 14 bases lay between the germline ends. This CDR3 is CASSYTSDRYSYEQYF. The DNA for the CDR3 is TGTGCCAGCAGTTACACGTCAGACAGGTACTCCTACGAGCAGTACTTC.